This T cell receptor (beta chain) was identified during a study of beta chain features in type 1 diabetes. Investigators reverse transcribed all isolated RNA, so they sequenced expressed TCRB transcripts. Measured with immunoSEQ multiplex PCR; TCRdb has only the in-frame clones, and not every one. The repertoire holds about 270,000 clones, with 12% to 15% as singletons. The sequence was obtained from a middle-aged woman in good health. The sample was naive CD4+ T cells from blood.

CDR3 bases: TGTGCCAGCAGCCCGGGGTTGGGAGAGACCCAGTACTTC. It translates to CASSPGLGETQYF. The chain has TRBV2 and TRBJ2-5; maybe TRBD2 (5 bases). The CDR3 has 13 residues. Per germline, CDR1 SNHLY and CDR2 FYNNEI. The germline V and J ends were trimmed by 6 bases and 4 bases, with 12 bases remaining between them.